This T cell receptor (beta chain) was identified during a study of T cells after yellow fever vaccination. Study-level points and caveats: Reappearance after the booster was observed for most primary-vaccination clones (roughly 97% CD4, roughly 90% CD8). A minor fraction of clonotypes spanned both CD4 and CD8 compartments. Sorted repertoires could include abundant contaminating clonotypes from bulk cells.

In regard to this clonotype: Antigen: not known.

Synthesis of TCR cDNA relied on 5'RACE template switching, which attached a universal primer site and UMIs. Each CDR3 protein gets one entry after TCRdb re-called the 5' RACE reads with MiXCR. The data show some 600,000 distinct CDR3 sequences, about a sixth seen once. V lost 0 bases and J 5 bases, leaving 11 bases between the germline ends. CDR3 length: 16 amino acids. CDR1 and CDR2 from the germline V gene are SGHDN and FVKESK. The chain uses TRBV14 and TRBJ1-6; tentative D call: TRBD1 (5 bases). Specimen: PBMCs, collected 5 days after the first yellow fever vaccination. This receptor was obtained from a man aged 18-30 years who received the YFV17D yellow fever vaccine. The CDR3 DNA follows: TGTGCCAGCAGCCAAGACCCGGGGCAGAATAATTCACCCCTCCACTTT. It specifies CASSQDPGQNNSPLHF.